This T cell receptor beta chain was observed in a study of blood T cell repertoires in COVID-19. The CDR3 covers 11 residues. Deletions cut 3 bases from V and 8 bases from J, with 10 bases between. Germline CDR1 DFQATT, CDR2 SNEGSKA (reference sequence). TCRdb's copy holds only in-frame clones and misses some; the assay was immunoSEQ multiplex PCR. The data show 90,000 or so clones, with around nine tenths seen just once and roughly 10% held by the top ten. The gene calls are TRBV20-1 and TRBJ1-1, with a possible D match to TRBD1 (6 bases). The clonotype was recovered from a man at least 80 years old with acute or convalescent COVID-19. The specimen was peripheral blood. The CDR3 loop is CSARKDSEAFF. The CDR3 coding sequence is TGCAGTGCTAGGAAGGACAGCGAAGCTTTCTTT.